The next 4 T cell receptor beta chains were all read from a single sample in a study of CD8+CD57+ T cells in acquired aplastic anemia. Using genomic DNA as the template, TCR beta VDJ and CDR3 profiling was carried out. TCRdb called the reads again in MiXCR, with one record for every CDR3 protein. The sample lists 300,000 or so distinct CDR3 sequences, 50% to 70% occurring once. The sequenced sample consisted of sorted CD4+, CD8+, or CD8+CD57+ T cells (not recorded which) from PBMCs. These receptors came from a human donor with severe aplastic anemia or a healthy control (not recorded which).

This clonotype was found many times. V is TRBV6-2 or TRBV6-3 and J is TRBJ1-5; unclear D gene. Trimming stripped 7 bases from V and 1 base from J, with 11 bases between. The CDR3 covers 14 residues. Germline CDR1 MNHEY, CDR2 SVGEGT. The chain's CDR3 is CASTNSGSNQPQHF. For the CDR3, the DNA is TGTGCCAGCACAAACTCGGGGAGCAATCAGCCCCAGCATTTT.

This chain connects TRBV7-6 to TRBJ2-2, with TRBD2 matching over 10 bases. Germline trimming cut 5 bases from V and 3 bases from J; bases unmatched to any gene: 6. Germline lookup yields CDR1 SGHVS and CDR2 FNYEAQ. The CDR3 is 16 residues long. CDR3 sequence (DNA): TGTGCCAGCAGCGACCTAGCGGGGGCCTACACCGGGGAGCTGTTTTTT. Its protein is CASSDLAGAYTGELFF.

The chain has TRBV7-9 and TRBJ2-5, with a possible D match to TRBD2 (6 bases). V was shortened by 5 bases and J by 4 bases, with 17 bases between the two germline ends. The CDR3 spans 15 residues. Germline V CDR1 and CDR2: SEHNR, FQNEAQ (reference sequence). The CDR3 nucleotides read TGTGCCAGCAGCACCCAGGGAGGAGGAGGAGAGACCCAGTACTTC. Amino acids: CASSTQGGGGETQYF.

V is TRBV10-3 and J is TRBJ2-5, with 9 bases matching TRBD1. After removal of 2 bases from V and 5 bases from J, the junction contained 6 bases not matched to a gene. The CDR3 is made up of 15 amino acids. Germline CDR1 reads ENHRY; CDR2 reads SYGVKD. The CDR3 sequence is CAISEGTGGSETQYF. The CDR3 nucleotides are TGTGCCATCAGTGAGGGAACAGGGGGCAGCGAGACCCAGTACTTC.